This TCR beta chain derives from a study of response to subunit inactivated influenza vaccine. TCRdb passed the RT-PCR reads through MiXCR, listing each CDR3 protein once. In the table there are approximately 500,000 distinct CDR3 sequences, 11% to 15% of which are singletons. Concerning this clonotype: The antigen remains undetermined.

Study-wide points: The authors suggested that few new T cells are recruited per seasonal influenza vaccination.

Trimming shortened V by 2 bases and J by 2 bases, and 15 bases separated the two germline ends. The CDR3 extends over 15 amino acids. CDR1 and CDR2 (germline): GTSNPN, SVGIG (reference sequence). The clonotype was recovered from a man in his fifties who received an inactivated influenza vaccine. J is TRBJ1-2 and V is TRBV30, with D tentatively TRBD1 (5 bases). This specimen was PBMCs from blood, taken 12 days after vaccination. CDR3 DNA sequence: TGTGCCTGGAGTACCTCCAGGGCCGCCAACTATGGCTACACCTTC. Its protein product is CAWSTSRAANYGYTF. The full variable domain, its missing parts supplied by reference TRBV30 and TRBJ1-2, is SQTIHQWPATLVQPVGSPLSLECTVEGTSNPNLYWYRQAAGRGLQLLFYSVGIGQISSEVPQNLSASRPQDRQFILSSKKLLLSDSGFYLCAWSTSRAANYGYTFGSGTRLTVV.